These 29 T cell receptor beta chains were sequenced from one sample in a study of cytomegalovirus exposure and HLA in healthy donors. The PCR made use of 60 Vbeta and 13 Jbeta primers. Sequencing used immunoSEQ multiplex PCR; TCRdb keeps in-frame clones, though not all of them. The sample's table shows about 140,000 clones. Sequencing was carried out using PBMCs. The receptors originated from a middle-aged man in good health and CMV-seronegative.

The genes are TRBV28 and TRBJ1-6; the match to TRBD1 covers 7 bases. V shed 8 bases, J shed 5 bases, and the junction held 9 bases outside the gene matches. This CDR3 is 15 amino acids long. Germline V gene lookup returns CDR1 MDHEN and CDR2 SYDVKM. The CDR3 protein is CASSATDRDNSPLHF. Written as DNA, the CDR3 is TGTGCCAGCTCGGCAACCGACAGGGATAATTCACCCCTCCACTTT.

The chain employs TRBV5-6 and TRBJ2-5; the match to TRBD2 covers 12 bases. V shed 4 bases, J shed 2 bases, and the junction held 6 bases outside the gene matches. Germline loops: CDR1 SGHDT, CDR2 YYEEEE. The CDR3 runs 16 residues. The CDR3, as DNA: TGTGCCAGCAGCATTGGACTAGCGGGGAAACAAGAGACCCAGTACTTC. Its translation is CASSIGLAGKQETQYF. Complete variable domain (other parts from reference TRBV5-6 and TRBJ2-5): DAGVTQSPTHLIKTRGQQVTLRCSPKSGHDTVSWYQQALGQGPQFIFQYYEEEERQRGNFPDRFSGHQFPNYSSELNVNALLLGDSALYLCASSIGLAGKQETQYFGPGTRLLVL.

The chain has TRBV7-9 and TRBJ1-5; D may be TRBD1 (6 bases). The CDR3 loop spans 13 amino acids. The V and J ends lost 1 base and 6 bases respectively, with 7 bases between them. Germline CDR1 reads SEHNR; CDR2 reads FQNEAQ (reference sequence). The CDR3 DNA sequence: TGTGCCAGCAGCTTAGGGGGGCTTCAGCCCCAGCATTTT. Its protein is CASSLGGLQPQHF.

This chain links TRBV11-2 with TRBJ2-1; D is perhaps TRBD1 (5 bases). V lost 5 bases and J 9 bases, leaving 11 bases between the germline ends. This CDR3 is built from 12 residues. Germline CDR1 and CDR2: SGHAT and FQNNGV. CDR3 DNA: TGTGCCAGCAGCCCACAACAGGTTGAGCAGTTCTTC. It is translated as CASSPQQVEQFF.

This chain uses TRBV7-3 with TRBJ1-1, with 8 nucleotides matching TRBD1. The CDR3 contains 18 residues. V dropped 5 bases and J dropped 0; count of bases not matched to a gene: 14. Per germline, CDR1 SGHTA and CDR2 FQGTGA. For the CDR3, the DNA is TGTGCCAGCAGCCCTGCGACAGGGGTAAGGAGAATGAACACTGAAGCTTTCTTT. Amino acid sequence: CASSPATGVRRMNTEAFF.

The J gene is TRBJ1-2, the V gene TRBV19; D is undetermined. CDR1 and CDR2 (germline): LNHDA, SQIVND (reference sequence). V lost 8 bases and J lost 0, with 13 bases in between. CDR3 size: 14 residues. This CDR3 is CASHPGPANYGYTF. As DNA, the CDR3 is TGTGCCAGTCATCCTGGGCCAGCTAACTATGGCTACACCTTC.

The chain couples TRBV5-1 to TRBJ1-1; a weak D match, TRBD1 (6 bases). Germline lookup yields CDR1 SGHRS and CDR2 YFSETQ. Trimming shortened V by 1 base and J by 8 bases, and 12 bases separated the two germline ends. CDR3 size: 13 residues. As DNA, the CDR3 is TGCGCCAGCAGCTTGACTGGACAGTACGAAGCTTTCTTT. Protein sequence: CASSLTGQYEAFF.

The rearrangement links TRBV9 to TRBJ2-3; 14 bases are a match to TRBD2. The germline gives CDR1 SGDLS, CDR2 YYNGEE. The CDR3 length is 17 residues. J was trimmed by 4 bases and V by 4 bases; bases with no gene match: 8. CDR3 sequence reads: CASSPGLAGGIADTQYF. The CDR3 coding sequence is TGTGCCAGCAGCCCCGGACTAGCGGGGGGTATAGCAGATACGCAGTATTTT.

This chain connects TRBV4-3 to TRBJ1-3; D unresolved. V gave up 3 bases and J gave up 4 bases, with 13 bases separating them. The CDR3 is 15 residues long. Germline V gene lookup returns CDR1 LGHNA and CDR2 YSLEER. In DNA, the CDR3 is TGCGCCAGCAGCCAGTCAAGGACTTCAGGAAACACCATATATTTT. As protein: CASSQSRTSGNTIYF.

About this clone itself: Germline is not matched at one junction end, which may reflect a read error. The genes are TRBV5-1 and TRBJ2-3; weak D call: TRBD1 (6 bases). Germline V gene data show CDR1 as SGHRS and CDR2 as YFSETQ. The CDR3 runs 15 residues. The CDR3 loop is CASSLGGTSIDTQYF. The CDR3 bases are TGCGCCAGCAGCTTGGGAGGGACAAGCATAGATACGCAGTATTTT.

The J gene is TRBJ2-5, the V gene TRBV6-5; D is unclear. This CDR3 has 11 residues. The ends were cut back, 6 bases at V and 3 bases at J, with 5 bases in the middle. Germline lookup yields CDR1 MNHEY and CDR2 SVGAGI. CDR3 sequence reads: CASSRKETQYF. The DNA for the CDR3 is TGTGCCAGCAGCAGAAAAGAGACCCAGTACTTC.

The rearrangement links TRBV27 to TRBJ1-2; tentative D call: TRBD1 (6 bases). V was shortened by 5 bases and J by 10 bases, with 20 bases between the two germline ends. CDR3 length: 14 residues. In germline, CDR1 is MNHEY, CDR2 SMNVEV (reference sequence). The CDR3 nucleotides are TGTGCCAGCAGTAGCCTAGGGGGGGGGTCTGACTACACCTTC. Translated, it gives CASSSLGGGSDYTF.

V usage is TRBV18 and J usage is TRBJ1-5; D is ambiguous. The CDR3 has 12 amino acids. The V and J ends lost 8 bases and 3 bases respectively, with 8 bases between them. From germline, CDR1 is KGHSH and CDR2 LQKENI. CDR3 DNA sequence: TGTGCCAGCCAGAAAAACAATCAGCCCCAGCATTTT. Residues: CASQKNNQPQHF. The full variable domain, completed using reference TRBV18 and TRBJ1-5, is NAGVMQNPRHLVRRRGQEARLRCSPMKGHSHVYWYRQLPEEGLKFMVYLQKENIIDESGMPKERFSAEFPKEGPSILRIQQVVRGDSAAYFCASQKNNQPQHFGDGTRLSIL.

The rearrangement joins TRBV15 to TRBJ2-3; D ambiguous. This CDR3 region has 15 residues. V lost 4 bases to trimming and J lost 6 bases, with 17 bases between them. The V gene's germline CDR1 is LNHNV and CDR2 YYDKDF (reference sequence). The CDR3 DNA sequence: TGTGCCACCAGCAACTCCTTGAACTTGGGCGATACGCAGTATTTT. Translated, it gives CATSNSLNLGDTQYF.

The V call is TRBV7-2, the J call TRBJ1-3; 12 positions agree with TRBD1. Losses at the gene ends were 5 bases for V and 0 bases for J; bases not matched to a gene: 11. This CDR3 spans 19 amino acids. Germline CDR1 reads SGHTA; CDR2 reads FQGNSA. The CDR3 is CASSPGGGTGGFSGNTIYF. The CDR3 DNA follows: TGTGCCAGCAGCCCCGGGGGAGGGACAGGGGGCTTCTCTGGAAACACCATATATTTT.

For this clone: The sample carries other DNA sequences with the same CDR3. This sequence joins TRBV14 and TRBJ1-2; no firm D call. CDR1 is SGHDN, CDR2 FVKESK, per germline. The CDR3 totals 13 residues. V lost 1 base, J lost 4 bases, and 7 bases lay in between. This CDR3 is CASSQVRSYGYTF. In DNA form, the CDR3 reads TGTGCCAGCAGCCAAGTCAGAAGCTATGGCTACACCTTC.

This sequence joins TRBV15 and TRBJ1-2; possible D gene TRBD1, 5 bases. V lost 0 bases and J lost 2, with 13 bases in between. Germline V gene data show CDR1 as LNHNV and CDR2 as YYDKDF (reference sequence). The CDR3 is 16 amino acids. CDR3 in amino acids: CATSRDRSSGNYGYTF. The CDR3 DNA is TGTGCCACCAGCAGAGATAGGTCTTCAGGGAACTATGGCTACACCTTC.

The rearrangement uses TRBV2 and TRBJ2-5; the match to TRBD1 covers 11 bases. The ends lost 5 bases at V and 3 bases at J; junction bases unmatched: 5. Germline assignment: CDR1 SNHLY and CDR2 FYNNEI. This CDR3 has 15 amino acids. In nucleotides, the CDR3 is TGTGCCAGCAGTTGGGACAGGGGGAGTGAAGAGACCCAGTACTTC. It encodes CASSWDRGSEETQYF.

This sequence joins TRBV6-6 and TRBJ1-3, with D uncertain. The V end lost 6 bases, the J end lost 0 bases, and 9 bases lay between the germline ends. This CDR3 comprises 14 residues. CDR1 and CDR2 from the germline V gene are MNHNY and SVGAGI (reference sequence). CDR3 in amino acids: CASRKGGSGNTIYF. The CDR3 nucleotides read TGTGCCAGCAGAAAAGGAGGCTCTGGAAACACCATATATTTT.

The rearrangement links TRBV6-1 to TRBJ1-5, with D unresolved. Trimming stripped 0 bases from V and 1 base from J, with 4 bases between. Per germline, CDR1 MNHNS and CDR2 SASEGT. The CDR3 covers 14 residues. The CDR3 sequence: CASSEATSNQPQHF. The CDR3 DNA reads as TGTGCCAGCAGTGAAGCGACAAGCAATCAGCCCCAGCATTTT.

The chain links TRBV4-2 to TRBJ2-3, with 11 bases identical to TRBD2. Germline loops: CDR1 LGHNA, CDR2 YNFKEQ. The CDR3 length is 16 residues. V gave up 3 bases and J gave up 1 base; unmatched junction bases: 3. The CDR3 sequence is CASSQSLAGGTDTQYF. The DNA of the CDR3 is TGTGCCAGCAGCCAGTCACTAGCGGGGGGCACAGATACGCAGTATTTT.

CDR3 sequence (DNA): TGTGCCAGCAGCCCCCCGGGGTCCTACGAGCAGTACTTC. It yields the protein CASSPPGSYEQYF. The chain is built from TRBV7-7 and TRBJ2-7; TRBD2 might be the D (5 bases). The CDR3 is 13 amino acids. V was trimmed by 5 bases and J by 1 base, leaving 9 bases between them. Germline V gene data show CDR1 as SSHAT and CDR2 as FNYEAQ (reference sequence).

The rearrangement joins TRBV5-4 to TRBJ2-3, with 7 nucleotides matching TRBD2. The germline V gene encodes CDR1 SGHNT and CDR2 YYREEE (reference sequence). The CDR3 runs to 14 residues. Losses at the gene ends were 0 bases for V and 4 bases for J; bases not matched to a gene: 2. CDR3 loop: CASSLGSGADTQYF. DNA of the CDR3: TGTGCCAGCAGCTTGGGGAGCGGGGCAGATACGCAGTATTTT.

The V and J genes are TRBV6-5 and TRBJ1-2; 7 nucleotides align to TRBD1. V shed 2 bases and J 6 bases; nucleotides not matched to a gene: 6. CDR1 is MNHEY and CDR2 is SVGAGI in the germline V gene. The CDR3 is 14 amino acids. The CDR3 protein is CASSYRGTENGYTF. The CDR3 DNA reads as TGTGCCAGCAGTTACAGGGGGACAGAAAATGGCTACACCTTC.

V and J are TRBV7-2 and TRBJ2-7, with D tentatively TRBD1 (5 bases). This CDR3 is 14 amino acids long. V dropped 6 bases and J dropped 0 bases, with 12 bases sitting between them. CDR1 SGHTA and CDR2 FQGNSA come from the germline V gene. In DNA, the CDR3 is TGTGCCAGCAGTCGCGGACACGTCTCCTACGAGCAGTACTTC. It codes for CASSRGHVSYEQYF.

The chain couples TRBV4-3 to TRBJ2-1, with 14 bases fitting TRBD2. There are 17 residues in the CDR3. J gave up 2 bases and V 3 bases, and 3 bases lay outside the gene matches. Germline V gene data show CDR1 as LGHNA and CDR2 as YSLEER. The CDR3 sequence: CASSQAGLAGAYNEQFF. Here the CDR3 DNA reads TGCGCCAGCAGCCAGGCGGGACTAGCGGGGGCCTACAATGAGCAGTTCTTC.

The rearrangement uses TRBV5-1 and TRBJ2-7; no clear D gene. Trimming took 2 bases from V and 2 from J, leaving 8 bases between them. The CDR3 totals 13 residues. Germline lookup yields CDR1 SGHRS and CDR2 YFSETQ. Here the CDR3 reads CASSFGGAYEQYF. For the CDR3, the DNA is TGCGCCAGCAGCTTCGGCGGAGCCTACGAGCAGTACTTC.

The genes are TRBV7-8 and TRBJ1-5; 9 bases are shared with TRBD1. Germline V lookup: CDR1 SGHVS, CDR2 FQNEAQ. The V gene end was trimmed by 5 bases and the J gene end by 3 bases; junction bases not matched to a gene: 5. The CDR3 has 15 amino acids. In DNA form, the CDR3 reads TGTGCCAGCAGCAGACGGGACAGGGACAATCAGCCCCAGCATTTT. Encoded protein: CASSRRDRDNQPQHF. Based on the CDR3 plus reference TRBV7-8 and TRBJ1-5, the full variable domain is GAGVSQSPRYKVAKRGQDVALRCDPISGHVSLFWYQQALGQGPEFLTYFQNEAQLDKSGLPSDRFFAERPEGSVSTLKIQRTQQEDSAVYLCASSRRDRDNQPQHFGDGTRLSIL.

The genes are TRBV21-1 and TRBJ1-2; the table's D call of TRBD1 was not tested on the DNA. TRBV21-1 is a listed pseudogene. The CDR3 totals 12 residues. The CDR3 nucleotides are TGTGCCAGCAGCGACAGGGGATATGGCTACACCTTC. It specifies CASSDRGYGYTF.